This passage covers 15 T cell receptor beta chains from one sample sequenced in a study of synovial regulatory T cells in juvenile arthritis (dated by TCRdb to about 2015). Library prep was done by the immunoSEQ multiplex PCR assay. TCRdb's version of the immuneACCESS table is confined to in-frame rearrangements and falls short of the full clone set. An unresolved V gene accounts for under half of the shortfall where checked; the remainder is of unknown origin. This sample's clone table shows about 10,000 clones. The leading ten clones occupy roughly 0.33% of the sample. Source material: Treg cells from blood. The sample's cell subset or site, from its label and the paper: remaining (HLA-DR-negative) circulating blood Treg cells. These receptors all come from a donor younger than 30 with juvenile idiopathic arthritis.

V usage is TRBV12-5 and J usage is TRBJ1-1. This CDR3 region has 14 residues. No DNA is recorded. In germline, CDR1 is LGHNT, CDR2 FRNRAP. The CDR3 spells CASGLPWLDTEAFF.

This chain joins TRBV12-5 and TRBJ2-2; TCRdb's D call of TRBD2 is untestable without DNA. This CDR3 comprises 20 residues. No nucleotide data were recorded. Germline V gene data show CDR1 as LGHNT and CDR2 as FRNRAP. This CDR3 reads CASGPPRGGSVFLPPGELFF.

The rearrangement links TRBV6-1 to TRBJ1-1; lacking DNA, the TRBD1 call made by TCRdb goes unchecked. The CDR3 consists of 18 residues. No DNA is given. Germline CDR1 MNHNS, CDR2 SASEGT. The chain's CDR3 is CASSERARTGGGGTEAFF.

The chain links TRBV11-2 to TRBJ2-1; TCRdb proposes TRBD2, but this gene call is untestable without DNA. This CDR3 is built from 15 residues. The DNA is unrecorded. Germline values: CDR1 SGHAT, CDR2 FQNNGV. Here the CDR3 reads CASSLGLLLVNEQFF. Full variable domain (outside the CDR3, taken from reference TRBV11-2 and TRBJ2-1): EAGVAQSPRYKIIEKRQSVAFWCNPISGHATLYWYQQILGQGPKLLIQFQNNGVVDDSQLPKDRFSAERLKGVDSTLKIQPAKLEDSAVYLCASSLGLLLVNEQFFGPGTRLTVL.

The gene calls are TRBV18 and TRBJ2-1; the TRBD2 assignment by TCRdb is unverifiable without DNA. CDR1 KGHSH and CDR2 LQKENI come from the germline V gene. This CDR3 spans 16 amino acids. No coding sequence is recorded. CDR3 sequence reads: CASSPSALEGYNEQFF.

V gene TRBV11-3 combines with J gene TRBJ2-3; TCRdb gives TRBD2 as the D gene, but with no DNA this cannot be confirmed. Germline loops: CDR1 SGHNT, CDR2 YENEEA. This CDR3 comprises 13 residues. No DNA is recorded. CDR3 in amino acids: CASSLASPDTQYF.

CDR3 sequence: CASIPRGSPTDTQYF. The chain combines TRBV11-2 with TRBJ2-3; the TCRdb D gene call, TRBD2, has no DNA to confirm it. This CDR3 contains 15 residues. DNA is not on record. Germline loops: CDR1 SGHAT, CDR2 FQNNGV.

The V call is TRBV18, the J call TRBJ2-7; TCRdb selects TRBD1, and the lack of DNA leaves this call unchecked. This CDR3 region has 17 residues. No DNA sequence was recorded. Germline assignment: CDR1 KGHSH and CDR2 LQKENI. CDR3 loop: CASSPIFTGYLPYEQYF.

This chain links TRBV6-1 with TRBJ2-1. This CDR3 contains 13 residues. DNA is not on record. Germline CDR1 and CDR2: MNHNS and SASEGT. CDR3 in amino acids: CASSEGRLGKQFF.

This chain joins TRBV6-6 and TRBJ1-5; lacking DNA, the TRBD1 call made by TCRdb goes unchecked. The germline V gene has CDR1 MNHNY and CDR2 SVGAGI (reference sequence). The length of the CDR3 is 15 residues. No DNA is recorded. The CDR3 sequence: CASRLTGTSNQPQHF.

The CDR3 spells CASAPPTGGRNEQFF. V gene TRBV12-5 combines with J gene TRBJ2-1; TCRdb designates TRBD1, a call that cannot be tested without DNA. This CDR3 comprises 15 residues. Only the protein is on record. The germline CDR1 and CDR2 sequences are LGHNT and FRNRAP.

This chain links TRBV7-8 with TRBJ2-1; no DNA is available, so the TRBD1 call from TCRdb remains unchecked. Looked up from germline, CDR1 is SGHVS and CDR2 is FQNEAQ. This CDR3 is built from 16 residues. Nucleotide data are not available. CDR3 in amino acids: CASSSWDRASYNEQFF.

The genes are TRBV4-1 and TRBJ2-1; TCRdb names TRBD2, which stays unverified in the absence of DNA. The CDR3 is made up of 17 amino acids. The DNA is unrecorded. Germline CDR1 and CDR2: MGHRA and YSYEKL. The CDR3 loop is CASSPSYWPSVDNEQFF.

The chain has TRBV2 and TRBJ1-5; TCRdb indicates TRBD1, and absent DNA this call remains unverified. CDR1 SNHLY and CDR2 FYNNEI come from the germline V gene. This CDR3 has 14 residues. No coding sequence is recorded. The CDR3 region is CASRAGQFNQPQHF. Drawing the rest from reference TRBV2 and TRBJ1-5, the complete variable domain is EPEVTQTPSHQVTQMGQEVILRCVPISNHLYFYWYRQILGQKVEFLVSFYNNEISEKSEIFDDQFSVERPDGSNFTLKIRSTKLEDSAMYFCASRAGQFNQPQHFGDGTRLSIL.

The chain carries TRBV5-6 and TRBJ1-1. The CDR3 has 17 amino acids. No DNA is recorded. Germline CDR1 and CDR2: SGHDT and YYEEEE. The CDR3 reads CASSRPGRGRVKSEAFF.